The 5 T cell receptor beta chains reported below all come from one sample, sequenced in a study of blood T cell repertoires in COVID-19. TCRdb's copy holds only in-frame clones and misses some; the assay was immunoSEQ multiplex PCR. The repertoire holds roughly 250,000 clones, 83% seen once, with less than 8% in the top ten. Specimen: peripheral blood. The receptors originated from a woman aged 50 to 60 with acute or convalescent COVID-19.

The CDR3 DNA is TGTGCCAGTAGAGGCCCGGGACAGGGGAGGGGCGGGGAGCTGTTTTTT. Its protein product is CASRGPGQGRGGELFF. V is TRBV19 and J is TRBJ2-2; 10 bases fit TRBD1. J gave up 7 bases and V 6 bases, and 11 bases lay outside the gene matches. Germline V gene sequence: CDR1 LNHDA, CDR2 SQIVND (reference sequence). The length of the CDR3 is 16 residues.

V and J are TRBV7-3 and TRBJ2-5; 9 positions agree with TRBD1. With 1 base clipped from V and 5 bases from J, the junction kept 8 bases outside the gene matches. Germline lookup yields CDR1 SGHTA and CDR2 FQGTGA. The CDR3 runs to 16 residues. The CDR3 spells CASSLIPTGGRETQYF. The CDR3 DNA sequence: TGTGCCAGCAGCTTAATCCCGACAGGGGGACGGGAGACCCAGTACTTC.

This clone was seen a single time. CDR3 in DNA: TGTGCCAGCAGCGTCGCCGGGACTATTAACACCGGGGAGCTGTTTTTT. Its protein is CASSVAGTINTGELFF. The rearrangement uses TRBV9 and TRBJ2-2, with 7 bases that match TRBD2. J was trimmed by 2 bases and V by 2 bases; bases with no gene match: 6. In germline, CDR1 is SGDLS, CDR2 YYNGEE. This CDR3 contains 16 residues.

The chain is built from TRBV4-1 and TRBJ2-1, with TRBD2 matching 12 bases. V gave up 4 bases and J gave up 4 bases; unmatched junction bases: 8. Germline loops: CDR1 MGHRA, CDR2 YSYEKL. This CDR3 is 17 amino acids long. CDR3 in DNA: TGCGCCAGCAGCCGGGGCGGACTAGCGGGACTATACAATGAGCAGTTCTTC. It encodes CASSRGGLAGLYNEQFF.

A remark on this clone: Sequence at one end of the junction differs from germline and may be a read error. The chain couples TRBV7-7 to TRBJ1-6, with TRBD1 identical over 9 bases. The length of the CDR3 is 15 residues. CDR1 SSHAT and CDR2 FNYEAQ come from the germline V gene (reference sequence). The CDR3 nucleotides are TGTGCTAGCAGCCGAGACAGGGGGATGGAATCACCCCTCCACTTT. It encodes CASSRDRGMESPLHF. The full variable domain, its missing parts supplied by reference TRBV7-7 and TRBJ1-6, is GAGVSQSPRYKVTKRGQDVTLRCDPISSHATLYWYQQALGQGPEFLTYFNYEAQPDKSGLPSDRFSAERPEGSISTLTIQRTEQRDSAMYRCASSRDRGMESPLHFGNGTRLTVT.